Below, 5 T cell receptor beta chains from the same sample are listed, as sequenced in a study of T cell changes during pregnancy in multiple sclerosis. The assay was immunoSEQ multiplex PCR, and TCRdb's table has in-frame clones only and misses some. The sample carries about 60,000 clones, about nine tenths recorded once. The sample was peripheral blood, taken in the second trimester of pregnancy. These receptor sequences come from a female donor in good health, enrolled as a control in a pregnancy study.

The genes are TRBV4-1 and TRBJ1-2; 8 bases agree with TRBD1. The trim removed 0 bases at V and 7 bases at J, leaving 13 bases unmatched. From germline, CDR1 is MGHRA and CDR2 YSYEKL. This CDR3 contains 17 residues. In DNA, the CDR3 is TGCGCCAGCAGCCAAGAAGTAGTCCGGACAGGGATTAGTGGCTACACCTTC. Translation gives CASSQEVVRTGISGYTF.

The rearrangement uses TRBV7-3 and TRBJ2-3, with 11 nucleotides matching TRBD2. V dropped 5 bases and J dropped 5; count of bases not matched to a gene: 15. The germline V gene has CDR1 SGHTA and CDR2 FQGTGA. The CDR3 sequence is 18 residues long. CDR3 protein: CASSHPHSGGAYEDTQYF. As DNA, the CDR3 is TGTGCCAGCAGCCACCCCCATAGCGGGGGGGCCTATGAAGATACGCAGTATTTT.

V usage is TRBV5-5 and J usage is TRBJ1-1; tentatively, D is TRBD1 (5 bases). Germline V gene lookup returns CDR1 SGHKS and CDR2 YYEKEE (reference sequence). This CDR3 comprises 12 residues. Trimming shortened V by 3 bases and J by 5 bases, and 8 bases separated the two germline ends. The CDR3 here is CASSSTGTEAFF. CDR3 bases: TGTGCCAGCAGCTCAACAGGAACTGAAGCTTTCTTT.

The gene calls are TRBV5-8 and TRBJ2-5, with D possibly matching TRBD1 (6 bases). The CDR3 has 15 amino acids. Trimming pared 3 bases from V and 5 bases from J, leaving 17 bases between. From germline, CDR1 is SGHTS and CDR2 YDEGEE. For the CDR3, the DNA is TGTGCCAGCAGCTCCCGGGACACCCTTGGGGAGACCCAGTACTTC. This encodes CASSSRDTLGETQYF.

The rearrangement uses TRBV27 and TRBJ2-5; D ambiguous. The germline gives CDR1 MNHEY, CDR2 SMNVEV (reference sequence). This CDR3 has 15 residues. The V gene lost 1 base and the J gene lost 1 base, with 10 bases spanning the gap. The CDR3 DNA sequence: TGTGCCAGCAGTTTATTAGGTGGGCCCCAAGAGACCCAGTACTTC. Protein sequence: CASSLLGGPQETQYF.